The clone carrying this T cell receptor (beta chain) was detected many times. The target antigen is unknown. Assay used: immunoSEQ multiplex PCR; TCRdb lists only in-frame clones, some missing. The sample has about 97,000 clones, 70% to 80% seen once. The data stem from a study of cytotoxic CD8 clonotypes in ibrutinib-treated CLL. Study details: The study included 11 relapsed/refractory and roughly 15 treatment-naive patients; under 18 had IGHV unmutated disease. Overall study findings and caveats: Baseline levels of clonality went above those of age-matched healthy donors and moved with circulating CD8+ T-cell counts. Clonality increased with ibrutinib response but returned toward baseline at progression. Sampling of sustained-remission and progressing patients occurred at differing times.

There are 15 residues in the CDR3. Germline values: CDR1 SGHDT, CDR2 YYEEEE. The V end lost 0 bases, the J end lost 1 base, and 10 bases lay between the germline ends. This clonotype was sampled from a human donor with chronic lymphocytic leukemia. The material sequenced was PBMCs, taken after 24 months of ibrutinib treatment. This chain uses TRBV5-6 with TRBJ1-1; D is unclear. CDR3 amino acids: CASSLADAANTEAFF. Here the CDR3 DNA reads TGTGCCAGCAGCTTGGCCGACGCCGCGAACACTGAAGCTTTCTTT. Drawing the rest from reference TRBV5-6 and TRBJ1-1, the complete variable domain is DAGVTQSPTHLIKTRGQQVTLRCSPKSGHDTVSWYQQALGQGPQFIFQYYEEEERQRGNFPDRFSGHQFPNYSSELNVNALLLGDSALYLCASSLADAANTEAFFGQGTRLTVV.